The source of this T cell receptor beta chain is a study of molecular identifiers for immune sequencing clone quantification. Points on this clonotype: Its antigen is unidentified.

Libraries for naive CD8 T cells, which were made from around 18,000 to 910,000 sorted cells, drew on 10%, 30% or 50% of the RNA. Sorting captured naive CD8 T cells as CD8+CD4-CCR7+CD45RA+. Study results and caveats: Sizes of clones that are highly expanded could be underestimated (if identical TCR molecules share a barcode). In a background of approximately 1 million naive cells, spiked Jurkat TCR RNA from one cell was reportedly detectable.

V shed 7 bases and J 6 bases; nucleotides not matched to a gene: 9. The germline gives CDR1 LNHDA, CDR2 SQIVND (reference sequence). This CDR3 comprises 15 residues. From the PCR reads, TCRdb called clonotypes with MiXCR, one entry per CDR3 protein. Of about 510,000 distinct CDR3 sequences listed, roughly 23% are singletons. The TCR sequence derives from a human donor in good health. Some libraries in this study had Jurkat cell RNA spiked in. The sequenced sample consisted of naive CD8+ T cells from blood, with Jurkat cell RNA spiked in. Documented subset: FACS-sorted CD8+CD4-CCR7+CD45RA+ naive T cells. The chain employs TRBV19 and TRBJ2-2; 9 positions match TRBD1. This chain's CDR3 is CASIGTGFVSGELFF. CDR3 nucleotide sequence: TGTGCCAGTATCGGGACAGGGTTTGTCTCCGGGGAGCTGTTTTTT.